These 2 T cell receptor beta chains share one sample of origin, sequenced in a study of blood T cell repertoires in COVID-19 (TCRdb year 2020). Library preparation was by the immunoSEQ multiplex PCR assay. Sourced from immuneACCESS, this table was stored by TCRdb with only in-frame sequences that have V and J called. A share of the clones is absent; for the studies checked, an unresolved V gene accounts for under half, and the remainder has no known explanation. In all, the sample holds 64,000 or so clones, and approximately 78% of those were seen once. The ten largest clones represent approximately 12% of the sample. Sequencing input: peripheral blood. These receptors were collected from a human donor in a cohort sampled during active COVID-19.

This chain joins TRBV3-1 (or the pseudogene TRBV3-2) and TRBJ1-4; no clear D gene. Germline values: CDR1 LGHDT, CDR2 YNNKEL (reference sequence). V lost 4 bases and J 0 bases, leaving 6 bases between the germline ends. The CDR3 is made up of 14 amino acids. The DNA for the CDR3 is TGTGCCAGCAGCCTTACAGCAACTAATGAAAAACTGTTTTTT. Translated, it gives CASSLTATNEKLFF.

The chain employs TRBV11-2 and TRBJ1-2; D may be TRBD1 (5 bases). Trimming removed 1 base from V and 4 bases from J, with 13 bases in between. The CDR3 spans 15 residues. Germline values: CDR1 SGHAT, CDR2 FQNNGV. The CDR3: CASSLGWGTGYGYTF. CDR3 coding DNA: TGTGCCAGCAGCTTAGGTTGGGGAACAGGCTATGGCTACACCTTC.